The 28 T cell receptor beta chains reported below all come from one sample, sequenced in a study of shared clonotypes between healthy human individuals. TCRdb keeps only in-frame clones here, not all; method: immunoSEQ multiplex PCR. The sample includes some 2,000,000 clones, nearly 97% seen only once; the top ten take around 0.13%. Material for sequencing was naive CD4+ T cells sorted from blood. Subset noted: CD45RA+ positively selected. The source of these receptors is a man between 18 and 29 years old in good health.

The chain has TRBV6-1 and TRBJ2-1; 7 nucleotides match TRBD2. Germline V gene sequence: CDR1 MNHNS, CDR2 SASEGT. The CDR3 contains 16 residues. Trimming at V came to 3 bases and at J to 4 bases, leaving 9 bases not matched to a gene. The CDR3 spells CASSEDSLAAYNEQFF. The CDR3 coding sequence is TGTGCCAGCAGTGAGGATTCTCTAGCGGCTTACAATGAGCAGTTCTTC.

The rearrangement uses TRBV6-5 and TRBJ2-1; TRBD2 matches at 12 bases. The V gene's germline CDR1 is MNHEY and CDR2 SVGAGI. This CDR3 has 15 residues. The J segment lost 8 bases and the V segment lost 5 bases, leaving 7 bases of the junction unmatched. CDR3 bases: TGTGCCAGCAGTCGACTAGCGGGGGTTTCACATGAGCAGTTCTTC. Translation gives CASSRLAGVSHEQFF.

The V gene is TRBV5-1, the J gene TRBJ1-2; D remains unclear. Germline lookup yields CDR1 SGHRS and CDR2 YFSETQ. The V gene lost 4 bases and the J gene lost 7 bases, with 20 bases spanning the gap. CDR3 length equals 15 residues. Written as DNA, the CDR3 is TGCGCCAGCAGCCCTCGGCCGATGGTCTTTAGTGGCTACACCTTC. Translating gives CASSPRPMVFSGYTF.

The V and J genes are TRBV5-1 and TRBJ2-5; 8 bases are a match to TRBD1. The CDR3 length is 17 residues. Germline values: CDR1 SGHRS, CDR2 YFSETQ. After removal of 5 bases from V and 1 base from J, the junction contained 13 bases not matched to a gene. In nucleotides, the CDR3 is TGCGCCAGCAGTCCCAGGGGACAGGTCCGCTTCCAAGAGACCCAGTACTTC. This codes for CASSPRGQVRFQETQYF.

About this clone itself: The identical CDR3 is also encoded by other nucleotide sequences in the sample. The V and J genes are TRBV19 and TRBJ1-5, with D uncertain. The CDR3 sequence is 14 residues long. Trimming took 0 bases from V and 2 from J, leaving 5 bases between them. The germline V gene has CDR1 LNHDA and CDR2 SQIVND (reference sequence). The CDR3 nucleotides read TGTGCCAGTAGTATAGATAGCCGCAATCAGCCCCAGCATTTT. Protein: CASSIDSRNQPQHF.

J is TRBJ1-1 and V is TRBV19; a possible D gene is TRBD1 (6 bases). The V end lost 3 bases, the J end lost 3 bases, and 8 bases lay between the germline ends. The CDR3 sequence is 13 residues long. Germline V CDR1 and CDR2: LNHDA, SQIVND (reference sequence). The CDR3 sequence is CASSMQGYTEAFF. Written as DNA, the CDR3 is TGTGCCAGTAGTATGCAGGGGTACACTGAAGCTTTCTTT.

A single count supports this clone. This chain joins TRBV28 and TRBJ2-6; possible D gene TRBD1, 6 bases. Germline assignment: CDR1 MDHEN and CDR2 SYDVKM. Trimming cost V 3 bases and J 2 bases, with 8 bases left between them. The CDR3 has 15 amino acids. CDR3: CASSFRTAGANVLTF. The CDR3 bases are TGTGCCAGCAGTTTTCGGACAGCTGGGGCCAACGTCCTGACTTTC.

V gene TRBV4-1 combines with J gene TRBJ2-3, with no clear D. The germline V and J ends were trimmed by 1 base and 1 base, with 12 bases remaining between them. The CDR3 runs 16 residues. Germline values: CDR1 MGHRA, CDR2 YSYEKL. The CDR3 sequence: CASSQGWRRRTDTQYF. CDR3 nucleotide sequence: TGCGCCAGCAGCCAAGGCTGGCGGCGCCGCACAGATACGCAGTATTTT.

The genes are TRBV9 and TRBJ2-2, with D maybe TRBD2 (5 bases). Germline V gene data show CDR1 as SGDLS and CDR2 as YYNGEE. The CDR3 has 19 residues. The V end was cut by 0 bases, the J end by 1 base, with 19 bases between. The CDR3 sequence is CASSVDPGASGMNTGELFF. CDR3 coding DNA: TGTGCCAGCAGCGTAGACCCTGGCGCATCGGGGATGAACACCGGGGAGCTGTTTTTT.

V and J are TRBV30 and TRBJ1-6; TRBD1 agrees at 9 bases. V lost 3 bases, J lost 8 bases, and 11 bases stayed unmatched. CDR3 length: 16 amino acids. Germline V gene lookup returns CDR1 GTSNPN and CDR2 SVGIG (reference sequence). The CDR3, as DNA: TGTGCCTGGAGAGGACCCCGGGACAGGGCCGATTCACCCCTCCACTTT. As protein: CAWRGPRDRADSPLHF.

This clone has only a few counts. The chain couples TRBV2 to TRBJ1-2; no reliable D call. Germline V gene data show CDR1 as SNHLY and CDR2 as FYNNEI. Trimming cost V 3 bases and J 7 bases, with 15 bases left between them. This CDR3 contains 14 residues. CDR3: CASSEVVLSGGYTF. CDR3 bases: TGTGCCAGCAGTGAGGTCGTATTAAGCGGTGGCTACACCTTC.

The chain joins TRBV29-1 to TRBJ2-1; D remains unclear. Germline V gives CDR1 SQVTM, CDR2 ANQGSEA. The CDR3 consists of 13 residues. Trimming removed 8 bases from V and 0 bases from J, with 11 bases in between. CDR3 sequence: CSLSLSSYNEQFF. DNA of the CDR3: TGCAGCTTATCGTTGAGCTCCTACAATGAGCAGTTCTTC.

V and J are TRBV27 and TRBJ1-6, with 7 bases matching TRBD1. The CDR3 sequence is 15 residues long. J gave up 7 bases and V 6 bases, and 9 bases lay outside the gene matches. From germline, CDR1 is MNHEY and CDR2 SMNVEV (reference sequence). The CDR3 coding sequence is TGTGCCAGCAGGGGTGGACAGGAGCTAAATTCACCCCTCCACTTT. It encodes CASRGGQELNSPLHF.

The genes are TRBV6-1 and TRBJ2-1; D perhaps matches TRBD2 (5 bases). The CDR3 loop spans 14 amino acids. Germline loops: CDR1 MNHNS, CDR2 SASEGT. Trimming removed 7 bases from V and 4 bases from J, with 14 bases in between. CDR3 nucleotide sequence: TGTGCCAGCAATGGACTGGAGGTTTACAATGAGCAGTTCTTC. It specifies CASNGLEVYNEQFF.

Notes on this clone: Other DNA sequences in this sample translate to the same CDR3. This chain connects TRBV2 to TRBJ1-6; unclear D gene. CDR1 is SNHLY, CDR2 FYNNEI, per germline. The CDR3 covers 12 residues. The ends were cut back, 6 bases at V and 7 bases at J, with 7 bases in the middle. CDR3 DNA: TGTGCCAGCAGCGGCGACAATTCACCCCTCCACTTT. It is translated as CASSGDNSPLHF. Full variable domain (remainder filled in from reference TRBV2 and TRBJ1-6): EPEVTQTPSHQVTQMGQEVILRCVPISNHLYFYWYRQILGQKVEFLVSFYNNEISEKSEIFDDQFSVERPDGSNFTLKIRSTKLEDSAMYFCASSGDNSPLHFGNGTRLTVT.

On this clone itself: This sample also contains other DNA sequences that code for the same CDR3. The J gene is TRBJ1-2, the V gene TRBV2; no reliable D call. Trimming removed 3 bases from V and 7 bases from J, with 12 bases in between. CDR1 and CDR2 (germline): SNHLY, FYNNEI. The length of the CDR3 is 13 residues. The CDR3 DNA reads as TGTGCCAGCAGTGATACCGGGGTCGGTGGCTACACCTTC. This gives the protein CASSDTGVGGYTF.

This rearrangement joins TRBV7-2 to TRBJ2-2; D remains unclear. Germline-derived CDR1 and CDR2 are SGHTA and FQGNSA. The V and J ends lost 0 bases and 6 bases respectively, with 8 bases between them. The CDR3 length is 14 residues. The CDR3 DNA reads TGTGCCAGCAGCTTAGCCGAAGGAGCCGGGGAGCTGTTTTTT. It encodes CASSLAEGAGELFF.

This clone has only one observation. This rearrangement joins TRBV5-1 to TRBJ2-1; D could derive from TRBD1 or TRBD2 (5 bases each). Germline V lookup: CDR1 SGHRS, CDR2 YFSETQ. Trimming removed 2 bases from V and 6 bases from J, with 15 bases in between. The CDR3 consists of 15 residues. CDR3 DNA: TGCGCCAGCAGCTTTACCGGGACGCAACCCAATGAGCAGTTCTTC. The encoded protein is CASSFTGTQPNEQFF.

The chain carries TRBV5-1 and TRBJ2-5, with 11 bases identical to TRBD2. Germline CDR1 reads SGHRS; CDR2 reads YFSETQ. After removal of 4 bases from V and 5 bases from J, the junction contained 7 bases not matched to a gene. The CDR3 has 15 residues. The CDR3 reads CASSTGTSGRETQYF. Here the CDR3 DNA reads TGCGCCAGCAGCACCGGGACTAGCGGAAGGGAGACCCAGTACTTC.

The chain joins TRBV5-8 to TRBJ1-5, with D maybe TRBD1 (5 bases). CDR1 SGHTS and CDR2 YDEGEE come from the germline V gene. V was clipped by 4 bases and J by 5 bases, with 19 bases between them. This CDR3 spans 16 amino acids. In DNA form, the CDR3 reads TGTGCCAGCAGCCCAAAAGGGGCAGGGCGCGATCAGCCCCAGCATTTT. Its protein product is CASSPKGAGRDQPQHF.

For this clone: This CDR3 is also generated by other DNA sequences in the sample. CDR3 nucleotide sequence: TGTGCCAGCAGCCGGACCTCTGGGGCCAACGTCCTGACTTTC. It translates to CASSRTSGANVLTF. The gene calls are TRBV6-5 and TRBJ2-6; D unclear. This CDR3 is 14 amino acids long. Trimming removed 6 bases at V and 0 bases at J, with 6 bases between. Per the germline V gene, CDR1 is MNHEY and CDR2 is SVGAGI.

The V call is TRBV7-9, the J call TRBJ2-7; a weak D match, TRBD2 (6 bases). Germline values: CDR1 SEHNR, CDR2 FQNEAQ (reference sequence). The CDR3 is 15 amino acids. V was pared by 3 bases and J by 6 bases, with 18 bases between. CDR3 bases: TGTGCCAGCAGCTTTGACCTAGAAATCGGGGGCGAGCAGTACTTC. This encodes CASSFDLEIGGEQYF.

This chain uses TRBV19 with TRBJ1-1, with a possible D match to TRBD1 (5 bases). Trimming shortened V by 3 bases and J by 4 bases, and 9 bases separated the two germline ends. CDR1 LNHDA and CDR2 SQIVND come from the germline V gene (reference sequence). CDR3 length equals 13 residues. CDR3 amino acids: CASSMTQGTEAFF. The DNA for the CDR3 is TGTGCCAGTAGTATGACTCAGGGCACTGAAGCTTTCTTT.

CDR3 in amino acids: CASNFSGTGDYEQYF. The CDR3 DNA is TGTGCCAGTAACTTCTCCGGGACAGGGGACTACGAGCAGTACTTC. V gene TRBV19 combines with J gene TRBJ2-7; TRBD1 matches at 10 bases. From germline, CDR1 is LNHDA and CDR2 SQIVND (reference sequence). V lost 7 bases, J lost 3 bases, and 9 bases stayed unmatched. The CDR3 is 15 residues long.

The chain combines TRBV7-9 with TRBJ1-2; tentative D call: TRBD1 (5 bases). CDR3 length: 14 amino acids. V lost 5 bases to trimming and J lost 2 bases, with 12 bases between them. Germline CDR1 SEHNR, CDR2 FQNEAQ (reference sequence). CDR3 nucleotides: TGTGCCAGCAGCGCGAAGACAGTGAACTATGGCTACACCTTC. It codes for CASSAKTVNYGYTF.

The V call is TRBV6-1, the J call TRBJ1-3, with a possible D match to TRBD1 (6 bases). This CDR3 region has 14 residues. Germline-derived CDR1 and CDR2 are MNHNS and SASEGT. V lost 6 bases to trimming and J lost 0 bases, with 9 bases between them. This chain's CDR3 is CASRDSFSGNTIYF. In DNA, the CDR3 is TGTGCCAGCAGGGACAGTTTCTCTGGAAACACCATATATTTT.

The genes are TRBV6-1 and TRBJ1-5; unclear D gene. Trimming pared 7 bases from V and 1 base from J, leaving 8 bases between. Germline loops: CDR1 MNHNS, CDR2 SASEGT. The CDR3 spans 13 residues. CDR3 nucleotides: TGTGCCAGCAAGACGGTGAGCAATCAGCCCCAGCATTTT. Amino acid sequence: CASKTVSNQPQHF.

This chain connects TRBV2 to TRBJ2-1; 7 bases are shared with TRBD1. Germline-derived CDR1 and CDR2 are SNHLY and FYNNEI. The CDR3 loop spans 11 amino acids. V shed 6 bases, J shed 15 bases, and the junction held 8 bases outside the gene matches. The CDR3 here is CASSYGQDSFF. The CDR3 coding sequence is TGTGCCAGCAGCTACGGACAGGACTCGTTCTTC.